What follows are 20 T cell receptor beta chains derived from one specimen sequenced in a study of T cell therapy product for transplant patients. These TCRs' antigens remain unknown. The assay was immunoSEQ multiplex PCR, and TCRdb's table has in-frame clones only and misses some. In the table there are 800 to 1,000 clones, approximately 43% of which are singletons. Meaning of the sample label: CMVpp65/IE-1-reactive T cells enriched by IFNgamma capture and expanded in vitro. Overlapping CMV pp65 and IE-1 peptide pools, each at 0.4 to 0.5 ug/ml, stimulated the PBMCs for about six hours. Positive selection by IFNgamma secretion assay kept the CMV-stimulated cells that produced IFNgamma. The enriched IFNgamma+ cells were cultured 21 days on irradiated autologous feeders with either IL-7/IL-15 or IL-2. Sequenced: a sorted cell population cultured from PBMCs. All receptors derive from an adult in good health.

This clone came up once. The chain couples TRBV6-9 to TRBJ1-2, with a tentative D call TRBD1 (5 bases). Trimming pared 4 bases from V and 5 bases from J, leaving 14 bases between. Germline V gives CDR1 MNHGY, CDR2 SVAAGI. CDR3 length: 14 residues. The CDR3 here is CASSSGRGEYGYTF. Here the CDR3 DNA reads TGTGCCAGCAGTTCGGGCCGAGGGGAGTATGGCTACACCTTC.

This chain uses TRBV9 with TRBJ2-7, with 7 bases that match TRBD1. The CDR3 covers 14 residues. CDR1 is SGDLS, CDR2 YYNGEE, per germline. J was trimmed by 7 bases and V by 0 bases; bases with no gene match: 7. DNA for the CDR3: TGTGCCAGCAGCGTAGAGGTAGGGGGCGGAGAGCAGTACTTC. It specifies CASSVEVGGGEQYF. The full variable domain, with the rest looked up from reference TRBV9 and TRBJ2-7, is DSGVTQTPKHLITATGQRVTLRCSPRSGDLSVYWYQQSLDQGLQFLIQYYNGEERAKGNILERFSAQQFPDLHSELNLSSLELGDSALYFCASSVEVGGGEQYFGPGTRLTVT.

The V call is TRBV11-2, the J call TRBJ2-6; unclear D gene. V lost 5 bases to trimming and J lost 0 bases, with 5 bases between them. CDR3 length: 14 residues. The germline CDR1 and CDR2 sequences are SGHAT and FQNNGV. As DNA, the CDR3 is TGTGCCAGCAGCCTGGGCTCTGGGGCCAACGTCCTGACTTTC. Residues: CASSLGSGANVLTF.

The J gene is TRBJ2-5, the V gene TRBV28; possibly TRBD2 for D (6 bases). The CDR3 loop spans 14 amino acids. Per the germline V gene, CDR1 is MDHEN and CDR2 is SYDVKM. V lost 7 bases, J lost 5 bases, and 17 bases lay in between. As DNA, the CDR3 is TGTGCCAGCACTGCGGCGGGAAATCAGGAGACCCAGTACTTC. Protein sequence: CASTAAGNQETQYF.

This clone was detected a few times. The chain is built from TRBV7-2 and TRBJ2-3, with D possibly called TRBD1 or TRBD2 (6 bases each). V was pared by 0 bases and J by 2 bases, with 9 bases between. The CDR3 contains 15 residues. CDR1 is SGHTA and CDR2 is FQGNSA in the germline V gene. The DNA of the CDR3 is TGTGCCAGCAGCTTAGCTTGGGGGGCCACAGATACGCAGTATTTT. As protein: CASSLAWGATDTQYF. The full variable domain, in which reference TRBV7-2 and TRBJ2-3 provide the parts outside the CDR3, is GAGVSQSPSNKVTEKGKDVELRCDPISGHTALYWYRQSLGQGLEFLIYFQGNSAPDKSGLPSDRFSAERTGGSVSTLTIQRTQQEDSAVYLCASSLAWGATDTQYFGPGTRLTVL.

The J gene is TRBJ2-7, the V gene TRBV6-4; TRBD1 might be the D (5 bases). The germline V gene has CDR1 MRHNA and CDR2 SNTAGT. The CDR3 spans 14 residues. Trimming shortened V by 3 bases and J by 0 bases, and 9 bases separated the two germline ends. The CDR3 is CASSEGASSYEQYF. In nucleotides, the CDR3 is TGTGCCAGCAGTGAAGGGGCTAGCTCCTACGAGCAGTACTTC.

This clone was seen a few times. The CDR3: CASSLDTENTDTQYF. CDR3 nucleotide sequence: TGTGCCAGCAGCTTAGATACAGAAAACACAGATACGCAGTATTTT. The chain employs TRBV7-9 and TRBJ2-3; the D is unclear. The CDR3 is 15 residues long. CDR1 and CDR2 (germline): SEHNR, FQNEAQ (reference sequence). Trimming took 1 base from V and 2 from J, leaving 10 bases between them.

This clone was seen more than once but under ten times. This sequence joins TRBV11-1 and TRBJ2-1; D could derive from TRBD1 or TRBD2 (7 bases each). Germline assignment: CDR1 SGHAT and CDR2 FQDESV (reference sequence). CDR3 length: 11 residues. The V end lost 5 bases, the J end lost 15 bases, and 14 bases lay between the germline ends. The DNA for the CDR3 is TGTGCCAGCAGCCAGGGGGGGCTTCGGTTCTTC. It translates to CASSQGGLRFF.

This clone has more than one count but fewer than ten. The V gene is TRBV10-3, the J gene TRBJ1-3, with no clear D. Germline CDR1 is ENHRY and CDR2 is SYGVKD. This CDR3 has 15 amino acids. V was shortened by 3 bases and J by 2 bases, with 11 bases between the two germline ends. The CDR3 sequence is CAISDPLGTGNTIYF. The CDR3 DNA reads TGTGCCATCAGTGACCCTCTGGGGACTGGAAACACCATATATTTT.

This clone was observed a few times. Here the CDR3 reads CASSLDRGMNTEAFF. In nucleotides, the CDR3 is TGCGCCAGCAGCTTGGACAGGGGAATGAACACTGAAGCTTTCTTT. V usage is TRBV5-1 and J usage is TRBJ1-1; 7 bases are a match to TRBD1. CDR1 is SGHRS, CDR2 YFSETQ, per germline. The CDR3 contains 15 residues. The V gene end was trimmed by 0 bases and the J gene end by 0 bases; junction bases not matched to a gene: 2.

This clone was recorded a few times. The V and J genes are TRBV30 and TRBJ2-1; D gene unclear. The CDR3 spans 11 residues. Germline assignment: CDR1 GTSNPN and CDR2 SVGIG (reference sequence). V dropped 4 bases and J dropped 4 bases, with 5 bases sitting between them. CDR3 coding DNA: TGTGCCTGGAAACCTTACAATGAGCAGTTCTTC. As protein: CAWKPYNEQFF.

This clone is classed as medium-sized (0.01 to 0.1%). The J gene is TRBJ1-5, the V gene TRBV30, with a possible D match to TRBD1 (6 bases). Trimming stripped 5 bases from V and 7 bases from J, with 15 bases between. CDR3 length: 13 residues. Germline-derived CDR1 and CDR2 are GTSNPN and SVGIG (reference sequence). The CDR3 DNA sequence: TGTGCCTGGGACCAGGGGCCCGGACAGCCCCAGCATTTT. This codes for CAWDQGPGQPQHF.

Within the sample, this clone is medium-sized. The chain links TRBV11-2 to TRBJ2-2; D remains ambiguous. Germline CDR1 is SGHAT and CDR2 is FQNNGV. This CDR3 has 11 residues. Trimming pared 3 bases from V and 9 bases from J, leaving 5 bases between. The CDR3 DNA reads TGTGCCAGCAGCTTCAATTGGGAGCTGTTTTTT. It specifies CASSFNWELFF. Based on the CDR3 plus reference TRBV11-2 and TRBJ2-2, the full variable domain is EAGVAQSPRYKIIEKRQSVAFWCNPISGHATLYWYQQILGQGPKLLIQFQNNGVVDDSQLPKDRFSAERLKGVDSTLKIQPAKLEDSAVYLCASSFNWELFFGEGSRLTVL.

This clone is large within its sample. The chain couples TRBV9 to TRBJ2-2; 8 bases map to TRBD1. The CDR3 sequence is 15 residues long. After removal of 4 bases from V and 8 bases from J, the junction contained 10 bases not matched to a gene. Germline loops: CDR1 SGDLS, CDR2 YYNGEE. The CDR3 here is CASSSTQGAGGELFF. For the CDR3, the DNA is TGTGCCAGCAGCTCCACCCAGGGGGCTGGAGGGGAGCTGTTTTTT.

This clone was found once. DNA for the CDR3: TGTGCCAGCAATCCTCGGACTAGCTCCTACGAGCAGTACTTC. Amino acids: CASNPRTSSYEQYF. The chain links TRBV6-9 to TRBJ2-7; TRBD2 aligns across 7 bases. Germline-derived CDR1 and CDR2 are MNHGY and SVAAGI. V was pared by 7 bases and J by 0 bases, with 6 bases of the junction left unmatched. The CDR3 runs to 14 residues.

Relative to its sample, this clone is large (0.1 to 1%). This rearrangement joins TRBV21-1 to TRBJ1-2; the table names TRBD1, a call not compared with the DNA. TRBV21-1 is assigned pseudogene status. The CDR3 has 15 residues. The CDR3 DNA reads TGTGCCAGCAGCAATCAGGACAGGGAGGGGTCTGGCTACACCTTC. Translation gives CASSNQDREGSGYTF.

By its share, this clone is hyperexpanded. The chain links TRBV6-5 to TRBJ1-2, with D perhaps TRBD1 (5 bases). V lost 7 bases and J 5 bases, leaving 17 bases between the germline ends. Germline V gene data show CDR1 as MNHEY and CDR2 as SVGAGI. This CDR3 contains 14 residues. This CDR3 is CASMGGRGEYGYTF. In DNA, the CDR3 is TGTGCCAGCATGGGGGGAAGGGGAGAATATGGCTACACCTTC.

The CDR3 DNA reads as TGTGCCAGCAGTTTAGACGACAGGGCTCTAAAACTAGCCAAAAACATTCAGTACTTC. Protein sequence: CASSLDDRALKLAKNIQYF. The chain joins TRBV28 to TRBJ2-4, with 7 bases matching TRBD1. In germline, CDR1 is MDHEN, CDR2 SYDVKM. This CDR3 contains 19 residues. Trimming at V came to 2 bases and at J to 0 bases, leaving 13 bases not matched to a gene.

The chain recombines TRBV7-2 with TRBJ2-3, with 8 positions matching TRBD1. Germline values: CDR1 SGHTA, CDR2 FQGNSA. The CDR3 is 17 amino acids. Trimming took 0 bases from V and 1 from J; bases not matched to a gene: 6. CDR3 bases: TGTGCCAGCAGCTTAGCCGGGACAGGAATTGGCACAGATACGCAGTATTTT. This gives the protein CASSLAGTGIGTDTQYF.

V usage is TRBV28 and J usage is TRBJ1-5, with 8 bases identical to TRBD1. The CDR3 spans 15 residues. Germline-derived CDR1 and CDR2 are MDHEN and SYDVKM. After removal of 3 bases from V and 10 bases from J, the junction contained 11 bases not matched to a gene. CDR3 bases: TGTGCCAGCAGTTTGCGAACAGGGGGGGAAATCCCCCAGCATTTT. It translates to CASSLRTGGEIPQHF.